Each of the 8 T cell receptor beta chains below was sequenced from the same sample in a study of blood T cell repertoires in COVID-19 (dated by TCRdb to about 2020). Receptor amplification or capture employed the immunoSEQ multiplex PCR assay. The clones in this table, taken by TCRdb from immuneACCESS, are in-frame only. Not every clone is retained; where verified, under half of the shortfall comes from an unresolved V gene, and the cause of the rest is unknown. This sample is represented by 150,000 or so clones; more than 80% of them were singletons. The ten top clones hold about an eighth of the sample. Material: peripheral blood. The receptors come from a young man with COVID-19, enrolled during active disease.

The chain joins TRBV28 to TRBJ2-7; 7 bases agree with TRBD1. From germline, CDR1 is MDHEN and CDR2 SYDVKM. After removal of 6 bases from V and 3 bases from J, the junction contained 11 bases not matched to a gene. The CDR3 consists of 15 residues. The CDR3 bases are TGTGCCAGCAGCTCCGGACAGGTTCCCTACTACGAGCAGTACTTC. Residues: CASSSGQVPYYEQYF.

The chain uses TRBV14 and TRBJ1-5, with D perhaps TRBD1 (5 bases). The germline CDR1 and CDR2 sequences are SGHDN and FVKESK. The CDR3 covers 13 residues. V was clipped by 4 bases and J by 7 bases, with 11 bases between them. CDR3 sequence: CASSPNPGQPQHF. The CDR3 DNA sequence: TGTGCCAGCAGCCCAAACCCAGGGCAGCCCCAGCATTTT.

This chain links TRBV19 with TRBJ2-3; 10 bases are shared with TRBD2. Losses at the gene ends were 6 bases for V and 2 bases for J; bases not matched to a gene: 8. CDR1 is LNHDA and CDR2 is SQIVND in the germline V gene (reference sequence). CDR3 length equals 16 residues. CDR3 residues: CASRGSSGRITDTQYF. CDR3 sequence (DNA): TGTGCCAGTAGAGGTAGTAGCGGGAGGATCACAGATACGCAGTATTTT.

This chain joins TRBV5-3 and TRBJ2-7; 12 bases fit TRBD2. TRBV5-3 is known as an ORF, though its function is uncertain. This CDR3 spans 14 amino acids. V lost 5 bases, J lost 4 bases, and 4 bases stayed unmatched. The CDR3 region has the DNA TGTGCCAGAAGAACTAGCGGGAGGTCATACGAGCAGTACTTC. As protein: CARRTSGRSYEQYF.

CDR3 nucleotides: TGTGCCATCTCGGGGGGGTACGAGCAGTACTTC. Translating gives CAISGGYEQYF. The J gene is TRBJ2-7, the V gene TRBV10-3, with 8 bases fitting TRBD2. CDR1 and CDR2 from the germline V gene are ENHRY and SYGVKD. This CDR3 contains 11 residues. The ends lost 8 bases at V and 4 bases at J; junction bases unmatched: 1.

This clone came up once. The rearrangement joins TRBV4-3 to TRBJ1-6; 7 bases are shared with TRBD1. Germline CDR1 is LGHNA and CDR2 is YSLEER. This CDR3 contains 17 residues. With V trimmed by 0 bases and J by 4 bases, 6 bases remained unmatched. CDR3 in DNA: TGCGCCAGCAGCCAAGAGGACGGGACAGCGTATAATTCACCCCTCCACTTT. Translated, it gives CASSQEDGTAYNSPLHF.

This chain connects TRBV30 to TRBJ1-2; D call uncertain. Trimming removed 2 bases at V and 4 bases at J, with 17 bases between. Per germline, CDR1 GTSNPN and CDR2 SVGIG (reference sequence). The CDR3 consists of 15 residues. As DNA, the CDR3 is TGTGCCTGGAGTCTCCCGGGCCTCGGGGTCTATGGCTACACCTTC. It specifies CAWSLPGLGVYGYTF.

The chain joins TRBV7-9 to TRBJ2-7; D is ambiguous. V was trimmed by 5 bases and J by 0 bases, leaving 11 bases between them. Germline CDR1 reads SEHNR; CDR2 reads FQNEAQ (reference sequence). The CDR3 spans 14 residues. CDR3 residues: CASSKTGNSYEQYF. The CDR3 coding sequence is TGTGCCAGCAGCAAGACGGGTAACTCCTACGAGCAGTACTTC.